The 32 T cell receptor beta chains below were found in one sample sequenced in a study of blood T cell repertoires in COVID-19. Profiling relied on immunoSEQ multiplex PCR, and the TCRdb table lists in-frame clones only, not all of them. The table shows some 170,000 clones, with roughly 82% occurring only once. Sequencing input: peripheral blood. These receptors all come from a woman aged 70-85 years with acute or convalescent COVID-19.

This chain links TRBV7-2 with TRBJ1-5; the D is unclear. V was trimmed by 5 bases and J by 4 bases, leaving 21 bases between them. The CDR3 is made up of 17 amino acids. CDR1 is SGHTA and CDR2 is FQGNSA in the germline V gene. This CDR3 is CASSPPGILMGNQPQHF. In nucleotides, the CDR3 is TGTGCCAGCAGCCCCCCCGGGATCCTCATGGGTAATCAGCCCCAGCATTTT. Combining the CDR3 with reference TRBV7-2 and TRBJ1-5 gives the whole variable domain GAGVSQSPSNKVTEKGKDVELRCDPISGHTALYWYRQSLGQGLEFLIYFQGNSAPDKSGLPSDRFSAERTGGSVSTLTIQRTQQEDSAVYLCASSPPGILMGNQPQHFGDGTRLSIL.

This chain links TRBV7-8 with TRBJ2-1; TRBD2 matches at 9 bases. CDR3 length: 13 amino acids. The germline CDR1 and CDR2 sequences are SGHVS and FQNEAQ. The V gene end was trimmed by 1 base and the J gene end by 11 bases; junction bases not matched to a gene: 3. The CDR3 protein is CASSLGLAEKQFF. CDR3 coding DNA: TGTGCCAGCAGCTTAGGACTAGCGGAAAAGCAGTTCTTC.

The rearrangement links TRBV9 to TRBJ2-2; D is uncertain. Trimming left V 3 bases short and J 3 bases short, with 6 bases between. Germline loops: CDR1 SGDLS, CDR2 YYNGEE. This CDR3 has 13 amino acids. CDR3 DNA: TGTGCCAGCAGCGCCCCGGACACCGGGGAGCTGTTTTTT. Its protein is CASSAPDTGELFF.

This chain links TRBV19 with TRBJ2-7; 9 bases line up with TRBD2. The CDR3 runs to 14 residues. Trimming took 4 bases from V and 1 from J; bases not matched to a gene: 2. Germline loops: CDR1 LNHDA, CDR2 SQIVND (reference sequence). CDR3 in DNA: TGTGCCAGTAGTAGGACTAGCGAGTCCTACGAGCAGTACTTC. Encoded protein: CASSRTSESYEQYF.

This chain links TRBV28 with TRBJ1-2; D is unresolved. Trimming took 2 bases from V and 0 from J, leaving 4 bases between them. The length of the CDR3 is 13 residues. The germline V gene has CDR1 MDHEN and CDR2 SYDVKM. CDR3: CASSLRANYGYTF. CDR3 nucleotides: TGTGCCAGCAGTTTACGGGCTAACTATGGCTACACCTTC.

CDR3 sequence (DNA): TGTGCCAGCAGCTTAACGGGGGCAGGGAAGGTGGGAGATACGCAGTATTTT. It codes for CASSLTGAGKVGDTQYF. V usage is TRBV7-3 and J usage is TRBJ2-3; perhaps TRBD1 as D (6 bases). The CDR3 spans 17 residues. V lost 0 bases, J lost 5 bases, and 18 bases lay in between. Germline V gives CDR1 SGHTA, CDR2 FQGTGA.

The chain recombines TRBV15 with TRBJ2-3; TRBD2 matches 11 bases. V was clipped by 1 base and J by 3 bases; unmatched bases: 3. This CDR3 has 16 amino acids. Germline CDR1 reads LNHNV; CDR2 reads YYDKDF (reference sequence). The chain's CDR3 is CATSRGLAGGTDTQYF. In nucleotides, the CDR3 is TGTGCCACCAGCAGAGGATTAGCGGGGGGGACAGATACGCAGTATTTT.

The chain combines TRBV19 with TRBJ1-1; 8 bases match TRBD1. The CDR3 loop spans 13 amino acids. Trimming removed 7 bases from V and 8 bases from J; junction bases left unmatched: 9. Germline assignment: CDR1 LNHDA and CDR2 SQIVND (reference sequence). The CDR3: CASNLGQGIEAFF. The CDR3, as DNA: TGTGCCAGTAATCTAGGACAGGGAATCGAAGCTTTCTTT.

This clone was counted between two and nine times. J is TRBJ1-3 and V is TRBV7-2; perhaps TRBD1 as D (5 bases). CDR1 SGHTA and CDR2 FQGNSA come from the germline V gene. The CDR3 totals 14 residues. The V end was cut by 0 bases, the J end by 2 bases, with 5 bases between. The CDR3: CASSLARAGNTIYF. As DNA, the CDR3 is TGTGCCAGCAGCTTAGCCAGGGCTGGAAACACCATATATTTT.

This chain connects TRBV5-3 to TRBJ1-2; TRBD1 might be the D (6 bases). TRBV5-3 has ORF status, its function being uncertain. The CDR3 extends over 15 amino acids. Trimming shortened V by 4 bases and J by 4 bases, and 17 bases separated the two germline ends. The CDR3 DNA reads as TGTGCCAGAAGCAGGGGACATTTTGTCGGCTATGGCTACACCTTC. This codes for CARSRGHFVGYGYTF.

CDR3 protein: CASSSRDRQNSPLHF. CDR3 sequence (DNA): TGTGCCAGCAGCTCCCGGGACAGACAGAATTCACCCCTCCACTTT. The genes are TRBV5-4 and TRBJ1-6, with TRBD1 matching over 7 bases. CDR1 and CDR2 from the germline V gene are SGHNT and YYREEE (reference sequence). The CDR3 has 15 amino acids. After removal of 3 bases from V and 7 bases from J, the junction contained 7 bases not matched to a gene.

The chain carries TRBV12-5 and TRBJ2-7; 11 nucleotides match TRBD1. Germline V gives CDR1 LGHNT, CDR2 FRNRAP. Unmatched junction bases numbered 6, after V lost 5 bases and J lost 3 bases. This CDR3 region has 15 residues. The CDR3, as DNA: TGTGCTAGTGGTCCCCCGGGACAGGGGGTCTACGAGCAGTACTTC. Encoded protein: CASGPPGQGVYEQYF.

The chain joins TRBV7-2 to TRBJ1-2, with TRBD1 as a possible D gene (6 bases). Germline V gene sequence: CDR1 SGHTA, CDR2 FQGNSA. Trimming cost V 1 base and J 8 bases, with 17 bases left between them. The length of the CDR3 is 15 residues. The DNA of the CDR3 is TGTGCCAGCAGCTTAGACATTACAGGGAAGGGAGGCTACACCTTC. This codes for CASSLDITGKGGYTF.

The chain employs TRBV11-3 and TRBJ2-7, with a tentative D call TRBD1 (6 bases). CDR1 SGHNT and CDR2 YENEEA come from the germline V gene. Trimming took 5 bases from V and 0 from J, leaving 17 bases between them. The CDR3 runs 16 residues. CDR3 sequence: CASSPLDSSHSYEQYF. Written as DNA, the CDR3 is TGTGCCAGCAGCCCGCTGGACAGCTCCCACTCCTACGAGCAGTACTTC.

The chain combines TRBV19 with TRBJ1-2; no clear D. V was pared by 2 bases and J by 4 bases, with 17 bases between. Germline V lookup: CDR1 LNHDA, CDR2 SQIVND (reference sequence). The CDR3 runs 16 residues. The CDR3 nucleotides are TGTGCCAGTAGTATAAAACGGGGAGCGGATTCCTATGGCTACACCTTC. Protein product: CASSIKRGADSYGYTF. The variable domain in full, completed from reference TRBV19 and TRBJ1-2, reads DGGITQSPKYLFRKEGQNVTLSCEQNLNHDAMYWYRQDPGQGLRLIYYSQIVNDFQKGDIAEGYSVSREKKESFPLTVTSAQKNPTAFYLCASSIKRGADSYGYTFGSGTRLTVV.

The rearrangement joins TRBV5-6 to TRBJ1-2, with D perhaps TRBD1 (6 bases). The V and J ends lost 3 bases and 8 bases respectively, with 14 bases between them. The CDR3 is 13 amino acids. CDR1 and CDR2 (germline): SGHDT, YYEEEE. CDR3 protein: CASSSPQGRGYTF. CDR3 DNA: TGTGCCAGCAGCTCCCCACAGGGACGCGGCTACACCTTC.

V gene TRBV11-3 combines with J gene TRBJ2-3, with TRBD1 as a possible D gene (6 bases). Trimming left V 5 bases short and J 2 bases short, with 11 bases between. Per the germline V gene, CDR1 is SGHNT and CDR2 is YENEEA. CDR3 length: 14 residues. The CDR3 coding sequence is TGTGCCAGCAGCCTGGACAGTCACACAGATACGCAGTATTTT. Amino acid sequence: CASSLDSHTDTQYF.

The chain couples TRBV28 to TRBJ1-6; maybe TRBD1 (6 bases). CDR1 MDHEN and CDR2 SYDVKM come from the germline V gene. CDR3 size: 15 residues. With 3 bases removed from V and 6 bases from J, the gap between germline ends came to 12 bases. The DNA for the CDR3 is TGTGCCAGCAGTTTCGGGGGGCCAGGTAATTCACCCCTCCACTTT. Translation: CASSFGGPGNSPLHF.

The gene calls are TRBV5-1 and TRBJ1-2, with D possibly matching TRBD1 (6 bases). This CDR3 region has 14 residues. Trimming removed 0 bases at V and 2 bases at J, with 8 bases between. Germline CDR1 SGHRS, CDR2 YFSETQ. As DNA, the CDR3 is TGCGCCAGCAGCTTGGAACAGGGCAACTATGGCTACACCTTC. It translates to CASSLEQGNYGYTF. Using reference TRBV5-1 and TRBJ1-2 for the parts outside the CDR3, the full variable domain is KAGVTQTPRYLIKTRGQQVTLSCSPISGHRSVSWYQQTPGQGLQFLFEYFSETQRNKGNFPGRFSGRQFSNSRSEMNVSTLELGDSALYLCASSLEQGNYGYTFGSGTRLTVV.

The chain couples TRBV6-5 to TRBJ1-2; D gene unclear. The CDR3 is made up of 14 amino acids. The germline gives CDR1 MNHEY, CDR2 SVGAGI. The V gene lost 5 bases and the J gene lost 4 bases, with 14 bases spanning the gap. The chain's CDR3 is CASSRYPTVYGYTF. CDR3 DNA: TGTGCCAGCAGTCGGTATCCAACAGTCTATGGCTACACCTTC.

The chain has TRBV6-6 and TRBJ2-7; 7 positions match TRBD1. CDR3 length: 13 amino acids. J lost 9 bases, V lost 6 bases, and 11 bases had no gene match. Germline loops: CDR1 MNHNY, CDR2 SVGAGI (reference sequence). The CDR3 region has the DNA TGTGCCAGCAGCCGCGACAGGGACGAGGGGCAGTACTTC. Protein sequence: CASSRDRDEGQYF.

This chain joins TRBV4-3 and TRBJ2-3; 11 bases line up with TRBD2. The CDR3 length is 17 residues. V lost 1 base and J lost 1; bases outside the gene matches: 4. The germline V gene has CDR1 LGHNA and CDR2 YSLEER. CDR3 nucleotides: TGCGCCAGCAGCCAAGCCGCGGGACTAGCGGGCACAGATACGCAGTATTTT. Translation gives CASSQAAGLAGTDTQYF.

The V call is TRBV24-1, the J call TRBJ2-1, with 7 bases identical to TRBD1. The junction had 2 bases not matched to a gene; V was cut back by 4 bases and J by 3 bases. Germline V gives CDR1 KGHDR, CDR2 SFDVKD. CDR3 length: 14 amino acids. CDR3 in amino acids: CATSEGQNYNEQFF. The CDR3 DNA sequence: TGTGCCACCAGTGAGGGACAGAACTACAATGAGCAGTTCTTC.

CDR3: CASRTGGRSEQYF. The DNA of the CDR3 is TGTGCCAGCAGGACGGGAGGGAGGAGCGAGCAGTACTTC. This chain joins TRBV6-5 and TRBJ2-7; 8 nucleotides match TRBD2. CDR3 length equals 13 residues. V dropped 6 bases and J dropped 6; count of bases not matched to a gene: 7. Germline assignment: CDR1 MNHEY and CDR2 SVGAGI.

The gene calls are TRBV9 and TRBJ1-2; D ambiguous. With 0 bases removed from V and 5 bases from J, the gap between germline ends came to 17 bases. Germline-derived CDR1 and CDR2 are SGDLS and YYNGEE. The CDR3 covers 16 residues. The CDR3 region is CASSVVHYTIEYGYTF. The CDR3 DNA reads as TGTGCCAGCAGCGTAGTGCATTATACCATCGAGTATGGCTACACCTTC.

This chain connects TRBV6-2 or TRBV6-3 to TRBJ2-3; no clear D gene. CDR1 and CDR2 (germline): MNHEY, SVGEGT. V lost 1 base, J lost 2 bases, and 19 bases lay in between. The CDR3 covers 18 residues. This chain's CDR3 is CASSYFPSSTRHTDTQYF. CDR3 bases: TGTGCCAGCAGTTACTTCCCTTCCTCTACCCGACACACAGATACGCAGTATTTT.

The chain uses TRBV5-1 and TRBJ1-1; 9 bases fit TRBD1. The CDR3 is 14 residues long. Germline loops: CDR1 SGHRS, CDR2 YFSETQ. V shed 4 bases, J shed 0 bases, and the junction held 1 base outside the gene matches. The DNA of the CDR3 is TGCGCCAGCAGCGGGACAGGGTTGAACACTGAAGCTTTCTTT. Encoded protein: CASSGTGLNTEAFF.

J is TRBJ2-5 and V is TRBV29-1; D not resolved. From germline, CDR1 is SQVTM and CDR2 ANQGSEA. CDR3 length: 10 residues. CDR3 in amino acids: CVGGQETQYF. The DNA of the CDR3 is TGCGTTGGCGGACAAGAGACCCAGTACTTC.

This clone occurred once. This specimen includes other DNA sequences encoding the same CDR3. The chain combines TRBV7-3 with TRBJ1-1, with D possibly TRBD1 on 5 matching bases. Trimming cost V 4 bases and J 2 bases, with 8 bases left between them. The CDR3 length is 13 residues. The germline V gene encodes CDR1 SGHTA and CDR2 FQGTGA. The CDR3 protein is CASSSQGNTEAFF. The CDR3 DNA follows: TGTGCCAGCAGCTCTCAGGGAAACACTGAAGCTTTCTTT.

The V call is TRBV21-1, the J call TRBJ2-1; no DNA check was done on the table's D call, TRBD1. TRBV21-1 corresponds to a pseudogene. This CDR3 has 15 residues. DNA for the CDR3: TGTGCCAGCAACCGCGGACAGGCTATCTACAATGAGCAGTTCTTC. It encodes CASNRGQAIYNEQFF.

The chain carries TRBV5-1 and TRBJ1-4; maybe TRBD1 (6 bases). CDR3 length equals 15 residues. V was trimmed by 2 bases and J by 4 bases, leaving 12 bases between them. Germline CDR1 and CDR2: SGHRS and YFSETQ. The CDR3 sequence is CASSLGQTFNEKLFF. The DNA of the CDR3 is TGCGCCAGCAGCTTAGGACAGACCTTTAATGAAAAACTGTTTTTT.

The V and J genes are TRBV3-1 (or the pseudogene TRBV3-2) and TRBJ2-3, with D maybe TRBD1 (6 bases). V was trimmed by 4 bases and J by 1 base, leaving 12 bases between them. CDR3 length: 15 residues. Germline CDR1 LGHDT, CDR2 YNNKEL (reference sequence). The CDR3 spells CASSRPTGRTDTQYF. CDR3 DNA sequence: TGTGCCAGCAGCCGACCCACAGGGCGCACAGATACGCAGTATTTT.